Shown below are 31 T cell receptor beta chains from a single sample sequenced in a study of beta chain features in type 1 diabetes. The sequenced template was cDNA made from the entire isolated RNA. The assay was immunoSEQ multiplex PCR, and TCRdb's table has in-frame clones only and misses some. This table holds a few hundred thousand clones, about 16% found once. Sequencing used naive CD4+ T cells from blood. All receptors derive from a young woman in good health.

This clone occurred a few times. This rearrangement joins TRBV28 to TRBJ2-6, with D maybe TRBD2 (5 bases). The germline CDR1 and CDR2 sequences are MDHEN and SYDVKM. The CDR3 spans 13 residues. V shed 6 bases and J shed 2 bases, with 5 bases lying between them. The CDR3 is CASRRAGANVLTF. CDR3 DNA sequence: TGTGCCAGCAGGAGGGCTGGGGCCAACGTCCTGACTTTC.

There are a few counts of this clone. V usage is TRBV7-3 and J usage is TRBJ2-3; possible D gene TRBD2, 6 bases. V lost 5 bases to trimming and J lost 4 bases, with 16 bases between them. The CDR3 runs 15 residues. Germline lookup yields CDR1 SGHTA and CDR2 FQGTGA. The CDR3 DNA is TGTGCCAGCAGCCCCGGAGGGGTGGTGGCAGATACGCAGTATTTT. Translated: CASSPGGVVADTQYF. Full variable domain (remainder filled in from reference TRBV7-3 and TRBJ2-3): GAGVSQTPSNKVTEKGKYVELRCDPISGHTALYWYRQSLGQGPEFLIYFQGTGAADDSGLPNDRFFAVRPEGSVSTLKIQRTERGDSAVYLCASSPGGVVADTQYFGPGTRLTVL.

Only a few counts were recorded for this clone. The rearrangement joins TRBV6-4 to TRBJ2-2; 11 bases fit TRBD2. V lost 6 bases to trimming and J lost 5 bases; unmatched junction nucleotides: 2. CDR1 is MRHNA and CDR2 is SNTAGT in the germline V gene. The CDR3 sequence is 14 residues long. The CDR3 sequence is CASSPSGRTGELFF. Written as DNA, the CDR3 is TGTGCCAGCAGCCCTAGCGGGAGGACCGGGGAGCTGTTTTTT.

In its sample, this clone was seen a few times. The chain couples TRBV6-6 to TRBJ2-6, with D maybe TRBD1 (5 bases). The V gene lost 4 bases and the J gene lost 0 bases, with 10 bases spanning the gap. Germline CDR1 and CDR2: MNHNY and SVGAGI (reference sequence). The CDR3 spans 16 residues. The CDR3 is CASSWGGRSGANVLTF. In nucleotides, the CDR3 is TGTGCCAGCAGTTGGGGCGGCCGCTCTGGGGCCAACGTCCTGACTTTC.

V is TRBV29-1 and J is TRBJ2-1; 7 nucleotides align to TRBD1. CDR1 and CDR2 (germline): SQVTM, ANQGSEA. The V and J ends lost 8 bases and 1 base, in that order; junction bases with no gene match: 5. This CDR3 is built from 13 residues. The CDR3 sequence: CSFPGQSYNEQFF. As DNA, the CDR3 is TGCAGCTTCCCGGGACAGTCCTACAATGAGCAGTTCTTC.

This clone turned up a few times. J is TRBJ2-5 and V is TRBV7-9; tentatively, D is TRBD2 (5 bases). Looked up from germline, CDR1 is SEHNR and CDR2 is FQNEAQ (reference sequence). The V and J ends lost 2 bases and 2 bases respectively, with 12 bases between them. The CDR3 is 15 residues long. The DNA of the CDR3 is TGTGCCAGCAGCTTAAGGAGGTTTGGTCAAGAGACCCAGTACTTC. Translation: CASSLRRFGQETQYF.

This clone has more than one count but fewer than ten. The CDR3 reads CASRPGQGRYEQYF. For the CDR3, the DNA is TGTGCCAGCAGGCCGGGACAGGGGCGTTACGAGCAGTACTTC. The rearrangement uses TRBV28 and TRBJ2-7; 10 bases agree with TRBD1. Germline lookup yields CDR1 MDHEN and CDR2 SYDVKM. The trim removed 6 bases at V and 4 bases at J, leaving 6 bases unmatched. CDR3 length: 14 residues.

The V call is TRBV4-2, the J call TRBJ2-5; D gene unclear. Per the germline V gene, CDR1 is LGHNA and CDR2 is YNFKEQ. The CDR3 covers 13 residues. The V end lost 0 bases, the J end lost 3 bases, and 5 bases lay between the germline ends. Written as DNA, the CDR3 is TGTGCCAGCAGCCAAGAGGCTGAAGAGACCCAGTACTTC. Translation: CASSQEAEETQYF.

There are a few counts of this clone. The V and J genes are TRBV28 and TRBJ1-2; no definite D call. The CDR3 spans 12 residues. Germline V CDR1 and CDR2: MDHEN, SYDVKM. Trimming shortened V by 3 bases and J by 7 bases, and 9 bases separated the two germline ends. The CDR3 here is CASSFPEGGYTF. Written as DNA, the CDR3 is TGTGCCAGCAGTTTTCCCGAGGGTGGCTACACCTTC.

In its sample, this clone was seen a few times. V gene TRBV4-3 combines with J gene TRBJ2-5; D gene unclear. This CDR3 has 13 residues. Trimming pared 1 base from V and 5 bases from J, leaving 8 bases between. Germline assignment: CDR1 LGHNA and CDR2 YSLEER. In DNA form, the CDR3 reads TGCGCCAGCAGCCAAGCGGTATTGGAGACCCAGTACTTC. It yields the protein CASSQAVLETQYF.

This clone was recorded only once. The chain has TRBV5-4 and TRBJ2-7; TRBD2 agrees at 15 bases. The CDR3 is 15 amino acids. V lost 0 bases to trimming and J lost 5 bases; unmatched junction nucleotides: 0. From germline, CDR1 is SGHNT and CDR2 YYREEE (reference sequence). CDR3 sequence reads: CASSLGTSGRDEQYF. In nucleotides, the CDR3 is TGTGCCAGCAGCTTGGGGACTAGCGGGAGGGACGAGCAGTACTTC.

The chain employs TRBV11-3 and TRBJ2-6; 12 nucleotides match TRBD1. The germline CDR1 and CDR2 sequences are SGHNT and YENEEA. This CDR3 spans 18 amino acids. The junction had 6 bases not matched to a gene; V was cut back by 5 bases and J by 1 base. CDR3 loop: CASSTPGQGASGANVLTF. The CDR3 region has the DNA TGTGCCAGCAGCACCCCGGGACAGGGGGCATCTGGGGCCAACGTCCTGACTTTC. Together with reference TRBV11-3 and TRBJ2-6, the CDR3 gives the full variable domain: EAGVVQSPRYKIIEKKQPVAFWCNPISGHNTLYWYLQNLGQGPELLIRYENEEAVDDSQLPKDRFSAERLKGVDSTLKIQPAELGDSAVYLCASSTPGQGASGANVLTFGAGSRLTVL.

The CDR3 is CASNQVGRALGEQYF. In DNA, the CDR3 is TGTGCCAGCAACCAGGTGGGCCGAGCCCTGGGCGAGCAGTACTTC. V and J are TRBV19 and TRBJ2-7; D is undetermined. Germline V lookup: CDR1 LNHDA, CDR2 SQIVND (reference sequence). This CDR3 has 15 residues. V was cut by 9 bases and J by 6 bases, with 24 bases left in between. The complete variable domain, with remaining parts taken from reference TRBV19 and TRBJ2-7, reads DGGITQSPKYLFRKEGQNVTLSCEQNLNHDAMYWYRQDPGQGLRLIYYSQIVNDFQKGDIAEGYSVSREKKESFPLTVTSAQKNPTAFYLCASNQVGRALGEQYFGPGTRLTVT.

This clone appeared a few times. This chain's CDR3 is CASRDRGYEQYF. The CDR3 nucleotides read TGTGCCAGCCGGGACAGGGGCTACGAGCAGTACTTC. This chain connects TRBV25-1 to TRBJ2-7; 10 nucleotides agree with TRBD1. This CDR3 spans 12 amino acids. The germline gives CDR1 MGHDK, CDR2 SYGVNS. The V segment lost 8 bases and the J segment 3 bases; nucleotides outside the gene matches: 1.

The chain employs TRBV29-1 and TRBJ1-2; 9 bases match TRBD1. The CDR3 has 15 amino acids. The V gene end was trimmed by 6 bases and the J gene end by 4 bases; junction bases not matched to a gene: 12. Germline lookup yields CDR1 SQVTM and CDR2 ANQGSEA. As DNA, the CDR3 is TGCAGCGTCTTGGGACAGGGATCTAGAGGCTATGGCTACACCTTC. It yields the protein CSVLGQGSRGYGYTF.

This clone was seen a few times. CDR3 residues: CSGMTGGGWAEAFF. The CDR3 nucleotides read TGCAGCGGGATGACAGGGGGAGGCTGGGCTGAAGCTTTCTTT. The chain recombines TRBV29-1 with TRBJ1-1; 9 bases agree with TRBD1. Trimming at V came to 7 bases and at J to 6 bases, leaving 12 bases not matched to a gene. Germline V lookup: CDR1 SQVTM, CDR2 ANQGSEA. The CDR3 has 14 residues.

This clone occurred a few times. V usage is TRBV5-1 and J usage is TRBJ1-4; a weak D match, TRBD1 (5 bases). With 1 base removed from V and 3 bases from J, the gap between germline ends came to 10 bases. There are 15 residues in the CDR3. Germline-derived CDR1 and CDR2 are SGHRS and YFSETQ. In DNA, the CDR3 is TGCGCCAGCAGCTTGTTGGGCAGGGCTAATGAAAAACTGTTTTTT. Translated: CASSLLGRANEKLFF.

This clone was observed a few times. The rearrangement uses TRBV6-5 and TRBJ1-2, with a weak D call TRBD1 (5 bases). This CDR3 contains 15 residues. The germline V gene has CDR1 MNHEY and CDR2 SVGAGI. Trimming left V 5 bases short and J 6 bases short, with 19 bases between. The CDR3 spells CASSQTAGRGNGYTF. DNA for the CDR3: TGTGCCAGCAGTCAAACCGCGGGGCGAGGGAATGGCTACACCTTC.

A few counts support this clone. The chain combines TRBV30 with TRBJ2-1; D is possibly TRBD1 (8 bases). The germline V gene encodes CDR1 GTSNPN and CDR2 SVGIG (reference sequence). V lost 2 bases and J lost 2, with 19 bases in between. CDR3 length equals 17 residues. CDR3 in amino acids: CAWSSGGEGLTYNEQFF. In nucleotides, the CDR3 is TGTGCCTGGAGTTCAGGGGGCGAGGGACTAACCTACAATGAGCAGTTCTTC. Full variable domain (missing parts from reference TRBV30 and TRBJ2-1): SQTIHQWPATLVQPVGSPLSLECTVEGTSNPNLYWYRQAAGRGLQLLFYSVGIGQISSEVPQNLSASRPQDRQFILSSKKLLLSDSGFYLCAWSSGGEGLTYNEQFFGPGTRLTVL.

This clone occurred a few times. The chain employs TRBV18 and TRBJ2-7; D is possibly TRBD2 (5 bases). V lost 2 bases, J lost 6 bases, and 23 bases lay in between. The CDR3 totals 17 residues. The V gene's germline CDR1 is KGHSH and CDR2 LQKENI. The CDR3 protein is CASSPNPRGERSLEQYF. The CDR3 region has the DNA TGTGCCAGCTCACCAAATCCCCGGGGTGAACGGAGTCTCGAGCAGTACTTC.

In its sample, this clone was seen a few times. CDR3 sequence: CASSTGTGQETQYF. As DNA, the CDR3 is TGTGCCAGTAGTACAGGGACTGGACAAGAGACCCAGTACTTC. This chain connects TRBV19 to TRBJ2-5, with D tentatively TRBD2 (6 bases). Germline CDR1 LNHDA, CDR2 SQIVND (reference sequence). The CDR3 consists of 14 residues. V lost 4 bases, J lost 2 bases, and 11 bases lay in between.

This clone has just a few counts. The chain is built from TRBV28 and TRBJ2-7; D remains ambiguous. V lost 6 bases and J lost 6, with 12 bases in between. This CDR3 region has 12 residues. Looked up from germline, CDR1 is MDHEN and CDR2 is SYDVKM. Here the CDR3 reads CASRPESREQYF. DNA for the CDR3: TGTGCCAGCAGGCCCGAGAGCCGCGAGCAGTACTTC.

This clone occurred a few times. In DNA, the CDR3 is TGCAGCGTTGTAATCCAGGGCTTGAACGAGCAGTACTTC. This sequence encodes CSVVIQGLNEQYF. This chain uses TRBV29-1 with TRBJ2-7; D is possibly TRBD1 (5 bases). The CDR3 runs 13 residues. CDR1 and CDR2 from the germline V gene are SQVTM and ANQGSEA. V was shortened by 4 bases and J by 5 bases, with 15 bases between the two germline ends.

The CDR3 DNA is TGTGCCAGCAGCCTCACCTCGAGTCAGGGGGCTTACGAGCAGTACTTC. This encodes CASSLTSSQGAYEQYF. The chain employs TRBV7-8 and TRBJ2-7; 8 bases are a match to TRBD1. In germline, CDR1 is SGHVS, CDR2 FQNEAQ. V shed 5 bases, J shed 4 bases, and the junction held 13 bases outside the gene matches. The CDR3 has 16 residues. Supplemented by reference TRBV7-8 and TRBJ2-7, the full variable domain reads GAGVSQSPRYKVAKRGQDVALRCDPISGHVSLFWYQQALGQGPEFLTYFQNEAQLDKSGLPSDRFFAERPEGSVSTLKIQRTQQEDSAVYLCASSLTSSQGAYEQYFGPGTRLTVT.

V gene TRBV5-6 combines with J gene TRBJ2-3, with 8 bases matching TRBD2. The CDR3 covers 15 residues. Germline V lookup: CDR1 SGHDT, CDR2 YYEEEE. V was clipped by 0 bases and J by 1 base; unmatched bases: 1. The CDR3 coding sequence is TGTGCCAGCAGCTTGGTGGGACTAGGCACAGATACGCAGTATTTT. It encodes CASSLVGLGTDTQYF.

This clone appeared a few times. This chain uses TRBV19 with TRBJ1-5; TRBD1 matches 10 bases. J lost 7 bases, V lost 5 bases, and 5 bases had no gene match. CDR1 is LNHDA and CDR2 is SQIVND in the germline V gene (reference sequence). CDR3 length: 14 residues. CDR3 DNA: TGTGCCAGTAGTTTACGGACAGGGGGACAGCCCCAGCATTTT. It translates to CASSLRTGGQPQHF.

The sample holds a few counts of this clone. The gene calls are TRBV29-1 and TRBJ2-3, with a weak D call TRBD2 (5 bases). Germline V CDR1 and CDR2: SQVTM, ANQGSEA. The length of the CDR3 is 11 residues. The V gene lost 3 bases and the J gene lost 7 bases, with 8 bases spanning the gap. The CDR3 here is CSVDLAHTQYF. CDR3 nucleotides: TGCAGCGTTGATCTAGCCCATACGCAGTATTTT.

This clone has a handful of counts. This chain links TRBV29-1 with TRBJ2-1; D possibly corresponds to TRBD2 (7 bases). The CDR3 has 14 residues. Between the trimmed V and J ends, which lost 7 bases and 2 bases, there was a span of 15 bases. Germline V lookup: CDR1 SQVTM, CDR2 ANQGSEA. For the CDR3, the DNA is TGCAGCGCCGAGGGGGGGATTACCTACAATGAGCAGTTCTTC. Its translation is CSAEGGITYNEQFF.

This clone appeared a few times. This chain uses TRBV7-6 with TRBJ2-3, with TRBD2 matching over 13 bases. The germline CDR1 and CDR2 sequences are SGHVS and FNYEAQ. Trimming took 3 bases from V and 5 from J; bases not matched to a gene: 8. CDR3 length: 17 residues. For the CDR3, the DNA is TGTGCCAGCAGCTTCAGACTAGCGGGAGGTGGTAGAGATACGCAGTATTTT. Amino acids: CASSFRLAGGGRDTQYF.

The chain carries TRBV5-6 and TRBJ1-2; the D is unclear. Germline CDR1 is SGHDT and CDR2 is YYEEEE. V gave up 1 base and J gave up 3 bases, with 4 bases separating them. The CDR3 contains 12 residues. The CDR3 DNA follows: TGTGCCAGCAGCTTGCGGGACTATGGCTACACCTTC. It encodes CASSLRDYGYTF. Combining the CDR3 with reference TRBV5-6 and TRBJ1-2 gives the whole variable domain DAGVTQSPTHLIKTRGQQVTLRCSPKSGHDTVSWYQQALGQGPQFIFQYYEEEERQRGNFPDRFSGHQFPNYSSELNVNALLLGDSALYLCASSLRDYGYTFGSGTRLTVV.

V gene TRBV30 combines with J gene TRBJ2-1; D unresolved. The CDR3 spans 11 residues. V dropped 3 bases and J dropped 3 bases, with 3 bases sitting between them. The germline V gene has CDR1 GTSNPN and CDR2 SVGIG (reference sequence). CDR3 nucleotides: TGTGCCTGGAGCATCTACAATGAGCAGTTCTTC. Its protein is CAWSIYNEQFF.